The 3 T cell receptor beta chains below all came from one sample that was sequenced in a study of cytomegalovirus exposure and HLA in healthy donors. TCRdb's table, derived via immunoSEQ multiplex PCR, lists solely in-frame clones and lacks some. The repertoire holds 200,000 to 250,000 clones, with roughly 80% as singletons. The material sequenced was PBMCs. These receptors all come from a woman under 30 in good health and CMV-seronegative.

V usage is TRBV30 and J usage is TRBJ1-4; D is ambiguous. Trimming removed 3 bases at V and 4 bases at J, with 6 bases between. The CDR3 is 12 residues long. The germline V gene encodes CDR1 GTSNPN and CDR2 SVGIG (reference sequence). This chain's CDR3 is CAWRWGNEKLFF. In DNA form, the CDR3 reads TGTGCCTGGAGATGGGGTAATGAAAAACTGTTTTTT. The full variable domain, in which reference TRBV30 and TRBJ1-4 provide the parts outside the CDR3, is SQTIHQWPATLVQPVGSPLSLECTVEGTSNPNLYWYRQAAGRGLQLLFYSVGIGQISSEVPQNLSASRPQDRQFILSSKKLLLSDSGFYLCAWRWGNEKLFFGSGTQLSVL.

The chain employs TRBV9 and TRBJ2-7, with TRBD1 identical over 7 bases. Germline CDR1 reads SGDLS; CDR2 reads YYNGEE. V shed 4 bases, J shed 2 bases, and the junction held 6 bases outside the gene matches. This CDR3 region has 14 residues. CDR3 sequence: CASSLGTAPYEQYF. DNA of the CDR3: TGTGCCAGCAGCCTTGGGACAGCCCCCTACGAGCAGTACTTC.

CDR3 coding DNA: TGTGCCAGCAGTTTATCGCCAGGGGGAAATGAAAAACTGTTTTTT. Its translation is CASSLSPGGNEKLFF. The V call is TRBV27, the J call TRBJ1-4; 7 bases line up with TRBD1. Germline CDR1 reads MNHEY; CDR2 reads SMNVEV (reference sequence). This CDR3 comprises 15 residues. The V and J ends lost 0 bases and 5 bases, in that order; junction bases with no gene match: 3.